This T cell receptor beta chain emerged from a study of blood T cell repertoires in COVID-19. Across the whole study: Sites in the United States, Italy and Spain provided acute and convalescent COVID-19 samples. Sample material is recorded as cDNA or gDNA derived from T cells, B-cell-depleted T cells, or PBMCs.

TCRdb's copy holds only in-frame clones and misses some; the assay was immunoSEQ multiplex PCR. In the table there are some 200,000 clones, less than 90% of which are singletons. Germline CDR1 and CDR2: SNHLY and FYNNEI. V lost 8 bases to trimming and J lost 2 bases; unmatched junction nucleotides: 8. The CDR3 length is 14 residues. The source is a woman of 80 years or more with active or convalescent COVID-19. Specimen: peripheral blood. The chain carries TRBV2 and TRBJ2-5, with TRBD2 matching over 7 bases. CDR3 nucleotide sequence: TGTGCCAGCTTCAGGACTAGTGGACAAGAGACCCAGTACTTC. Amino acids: CASFRTSGQETQYF.